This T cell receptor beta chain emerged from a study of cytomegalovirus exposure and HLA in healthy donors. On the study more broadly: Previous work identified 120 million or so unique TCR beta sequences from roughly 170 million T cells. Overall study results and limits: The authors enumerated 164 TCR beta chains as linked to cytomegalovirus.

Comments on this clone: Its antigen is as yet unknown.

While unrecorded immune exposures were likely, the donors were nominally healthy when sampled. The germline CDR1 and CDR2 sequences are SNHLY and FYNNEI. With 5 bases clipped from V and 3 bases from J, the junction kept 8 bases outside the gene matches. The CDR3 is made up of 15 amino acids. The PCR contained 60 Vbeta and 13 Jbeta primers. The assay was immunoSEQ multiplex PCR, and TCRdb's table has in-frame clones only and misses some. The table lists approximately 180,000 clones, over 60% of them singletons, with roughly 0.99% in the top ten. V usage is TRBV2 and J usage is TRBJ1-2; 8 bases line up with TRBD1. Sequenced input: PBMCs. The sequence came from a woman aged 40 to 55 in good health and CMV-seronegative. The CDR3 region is CASSQMGQAYYGYTF. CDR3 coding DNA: TGTGCCAGCAGTCAGATGGGACAGGCCTACTATGGCTACACCTTC.